This T cell receptor beta chain was obtained from a study of blood T cell repertoires in COVID-19. Per the germline V gene, CDR1 is LNHDA and CDR2 is SQIVND (reference sequence). The CDR3 has 16 amino acids. Germline trimming cut 3 bases from V and 9 bases from J; bases unmatched to any gene: 10. Assay: immunoSEQ multiplex PCR; the TCRdb copy retains only in-frame clones and omits some. The sample lists about 90,000 clones; roughly 80% were seen once. The chain joins TRBV19 to TRBJ2-4, with 11 positions matching TRBD1. The sequencing sample was made of peripheral blood. The receptor comes from a woman aged 70-85 years with active or convalescent COVID-19. CDR3 sequence reads: CASSIGDRGLRAIQYF. CDR3 sequence (DNA): TGTGCCAGTAGTATTGGGGACAGGGGGTTGCGGGCCATTCAGTACTTC.